This T cell receptor beta chain emerged from a study of CD4 T cells in relation to SARS-CoV-2 and coronaviruses. Study-wide results and caveats: No donor gave both pre-pandemic and post-infection samples.

Regarding this clone: The antigen remains unidentified.

The unexposed donors gave CD4+ T cells in about 2011-2018, prior to COVID-19. CD4+ T cells were isolated from the cells after nine to eleven days of culture. Cells permitting, SARS-CoV-2 S/N and four cold-coronavirus spikes were tested on unexposed-donor CD4+ T cells. TCRdb's copy holds only in-frame clones and misses some; the assay was immunoSEQ multiplex PCR. The sample holds about 23,000 clones; about 84% are singletons and the top ten take roughly 14%. The CDR3 has 16 residues. Trimming took 0 bases from V and 4 from J, leaving 13 bases between them. Looked up from germline, CDR1 is SGHRS and CDR2 is YFSETQ.

The V call is TRBV5-1, the J call TRBJ2-2; the D is unclear. Input material: CD4+ T cells from PBMCs, cultured in vitro. The receptor was derived from a human donor in good health. The CDR3 is CASSLGSRGLTGELFF. The CDR3, as DNA: TGCGCCAGCAGCTTGGGAAGTAGAGGCCTCACCGGGGAGCTGTTTTTT.